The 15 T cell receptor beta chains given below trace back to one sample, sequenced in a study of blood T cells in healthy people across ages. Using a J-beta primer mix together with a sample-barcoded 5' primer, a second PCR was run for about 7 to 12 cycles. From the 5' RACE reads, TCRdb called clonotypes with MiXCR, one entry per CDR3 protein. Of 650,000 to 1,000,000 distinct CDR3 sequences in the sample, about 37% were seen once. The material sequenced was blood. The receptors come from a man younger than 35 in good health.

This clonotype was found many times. The CDR3 DNA is TGTGCCAGCAGCACAGGGGGCTTGAGGACTGAAGCTTTCTTT. It codes for CASSTGGLRTEAFF. V is TRBV7-9 and J is TRBJ1-1; 9 bases match TRBD1. Trimming at V came to 5 bases and at J to 5 bases, leaving 6 bases not matched to a gene. CDR1 is SEHNR and CDR2 is FQNEAQ in the germline V gene (reference sequence). The CDR3 runs 14 residues.

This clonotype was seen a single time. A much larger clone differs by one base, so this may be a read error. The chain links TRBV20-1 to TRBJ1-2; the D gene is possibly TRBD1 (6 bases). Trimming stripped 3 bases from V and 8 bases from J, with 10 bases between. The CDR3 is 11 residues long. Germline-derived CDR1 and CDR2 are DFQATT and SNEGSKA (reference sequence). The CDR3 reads CSASPGEGYTF. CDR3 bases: TGCAGTGCTAGCCCAGGGGAGGGCTACACCTTC.

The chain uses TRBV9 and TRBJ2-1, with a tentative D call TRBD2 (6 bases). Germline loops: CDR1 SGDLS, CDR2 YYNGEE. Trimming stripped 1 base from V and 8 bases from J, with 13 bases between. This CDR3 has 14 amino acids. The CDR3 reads CASSVLFWGDEQFF. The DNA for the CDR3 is TGTGCCAGCAGCGTATTGTTTTGGGGGGATGAGCAGTTCTTC.

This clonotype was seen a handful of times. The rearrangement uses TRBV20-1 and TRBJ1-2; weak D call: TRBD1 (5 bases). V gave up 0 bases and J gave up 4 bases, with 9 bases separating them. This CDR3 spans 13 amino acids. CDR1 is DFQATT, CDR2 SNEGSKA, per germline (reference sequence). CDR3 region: CSAREWDPYGYTF. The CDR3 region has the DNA TGCAGTGCTAGAGAGTGGGACCCCTATGGCTACACCTTC.

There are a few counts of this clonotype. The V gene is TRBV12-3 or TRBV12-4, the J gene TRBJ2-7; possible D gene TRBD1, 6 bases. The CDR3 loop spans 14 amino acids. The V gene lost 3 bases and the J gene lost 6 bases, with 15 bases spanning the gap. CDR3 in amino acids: CASSFQHRVSEQYF. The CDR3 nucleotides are TGTGCCAGCAGTTTCCAACACAGGGTTAGCGAGCAGTACTTC.

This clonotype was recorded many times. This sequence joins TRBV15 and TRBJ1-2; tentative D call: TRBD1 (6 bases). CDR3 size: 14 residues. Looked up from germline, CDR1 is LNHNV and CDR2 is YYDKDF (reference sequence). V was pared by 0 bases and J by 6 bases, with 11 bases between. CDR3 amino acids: CATSRDGGFHGYTF. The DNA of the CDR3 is TGTGCCACCAGCAGAGACGGGGGCTTTCATGGCTACACCTTC.

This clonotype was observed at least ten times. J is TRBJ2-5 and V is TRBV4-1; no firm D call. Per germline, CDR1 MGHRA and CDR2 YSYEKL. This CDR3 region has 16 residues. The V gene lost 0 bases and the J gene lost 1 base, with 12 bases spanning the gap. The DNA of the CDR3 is TGCGCCAGCAGCCAAGATTCCCTCGCAGCCCAAGAGACCCAGTACTTC. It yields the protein CASSQDSLAAQETQYF.

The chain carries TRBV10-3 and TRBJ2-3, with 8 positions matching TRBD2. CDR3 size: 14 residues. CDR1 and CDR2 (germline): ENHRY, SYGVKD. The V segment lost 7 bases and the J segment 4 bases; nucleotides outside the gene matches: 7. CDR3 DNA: TGTGCCATCAAAGGACTAGCTGCTGCAGATACGCAGTATTTT. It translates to CAIKGLAAADTQYF.

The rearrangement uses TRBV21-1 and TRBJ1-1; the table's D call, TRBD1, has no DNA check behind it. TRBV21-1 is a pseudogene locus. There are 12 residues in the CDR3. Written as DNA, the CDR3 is TGTGCCAGCAGCACCTCAGGGGTGAGGGCTTTCTTT. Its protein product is CASSTSGVRAFF.

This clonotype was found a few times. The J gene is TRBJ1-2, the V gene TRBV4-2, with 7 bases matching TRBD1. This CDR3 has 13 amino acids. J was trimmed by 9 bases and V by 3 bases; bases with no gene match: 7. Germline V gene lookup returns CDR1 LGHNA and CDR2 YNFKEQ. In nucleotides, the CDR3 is TGTGCCAGCAGCCACCCCTCAGGGGGGAGCTACACCTTC. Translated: CASSHPSGGSYTF.

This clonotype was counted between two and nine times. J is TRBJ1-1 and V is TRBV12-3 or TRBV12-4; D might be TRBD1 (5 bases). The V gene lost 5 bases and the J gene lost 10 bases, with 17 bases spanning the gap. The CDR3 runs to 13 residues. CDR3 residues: CASSVRDRGLAFF. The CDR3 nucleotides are TGTGCCAGCAGTGTGAGGGATAGGGGCTTAGCTTTCTTT.

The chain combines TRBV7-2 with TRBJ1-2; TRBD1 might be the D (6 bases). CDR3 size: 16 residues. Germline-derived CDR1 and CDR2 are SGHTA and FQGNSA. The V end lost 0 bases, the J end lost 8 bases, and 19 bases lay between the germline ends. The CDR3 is CASSLAQGRGVRGYTF. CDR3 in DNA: TGTGCCAGCAGCTTAGCTCAGGGAAGGGGGGTGAGGGGCTACACCTTC.

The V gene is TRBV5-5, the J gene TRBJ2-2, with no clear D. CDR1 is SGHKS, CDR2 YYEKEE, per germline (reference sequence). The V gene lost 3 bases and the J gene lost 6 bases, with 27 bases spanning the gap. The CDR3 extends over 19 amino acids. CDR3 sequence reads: CASSSTITTRYGAPGELFF. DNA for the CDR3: TGTGCCAGCAGCTCCACGATAACAACACGGTATGGCGCCCCCGGGGAGCTGTTTTTT.

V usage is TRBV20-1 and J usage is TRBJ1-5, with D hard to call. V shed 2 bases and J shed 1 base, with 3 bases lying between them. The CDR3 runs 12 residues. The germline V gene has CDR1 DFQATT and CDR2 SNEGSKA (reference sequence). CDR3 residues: CSARMSNQPQHF. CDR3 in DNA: TGCAGTGCTAGAATGAGCAATCAGCCCCAGCATTTT.

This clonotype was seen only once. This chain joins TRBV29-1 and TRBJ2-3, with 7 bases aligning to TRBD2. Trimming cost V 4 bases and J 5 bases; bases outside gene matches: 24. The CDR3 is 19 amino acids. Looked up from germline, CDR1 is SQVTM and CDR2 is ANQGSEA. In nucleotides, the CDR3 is TGCAGCGTTGGGAGGGTTACGGGACTACCCAGCACTAGGAGAGATACGCAGTATTTT. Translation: CSVGRVTGLPSTRRDTQYF.